This entry lists 8 T cell receptor delta chains sequenced from one sample in a study of gamma-delta T cells after stem cell transplantation. TCRdb called clones anew from the RT-PCR reads with CATT. The sample lists some 850 delta-chain clones, around 9.6% occurring once. The specimen sequenced was gamma-delta T cells. These receptors all come from a human donor. It is not recorded whose cells these are; they may come from a transplant donor.

Turning to this clone: A read error is likely here: a far larger clone is one base away. The same CDR3 is also encoded by other DNA sequences in this sample. The chain uses TRDV1 and TRDJ1, with TRDD3 matching 13 bases. Germline CDR1 reads TSWWSYY; CDR2 reads QGS. After removal of 1 base from V and 8 bases from J, the junction contained 13 bases not matched to a gene. The CDR3 loop spans 18 amino acids. CDR3 protein: CALGERSTGGYGRGKLIF. CDR3 in DNA: TGTGCTCTTGGGGAACGCAGTACTGGGGGATACGGTCGAGGAAAACTCATCTTT.

By sample share, this clone is medium-sized. Other DNA sequences in the sample encode the same CDR3. V gene TRDV2 combines with J gene TRDJ1; 10 positions agree with TRDD3. Unmatched junction bases numbered 6, after V lost 0 bases and J lost 0 bases. Germline V gives CDR1 GEAIGNYY, CDR2 EKD. This CDR3 region has 17 residues. DNA of the CDR3: TGTGCCTGTGACACCCTACGGACTGGGGGATACACCGATAAACTCATCTTT. Protein: CACDTLRTGGYTDKLIF.

This clone came up a few times. TCRdb assigns this DNA the protein of a much larger clone, which departs from its translation at residue 10; this likely reflects a read error, and the protein shown comes from translating the DNA. The chain recombines TRDV2 with TRDJ1, with 7 nucleotides matching TRDD3. There are 18 residues in the CDR3. The J segment lost 2 bases and the V segment lost 0 bases, leaving 14 bases of the junction unmatched. Germline V CDR1 and CDR2: GEAIGNYY, EKD. The CDR3 protein is CACDTVATLRDTTDKLIF. The DNA of the CDR3 is TGTGCCTGTGACACCGTCGCTACGTTGAGGGATACAACCGATAAACTCATCTTT.

Concerning this clone: Mismatch with germline at one junction end may stem from a read error. This same CDR3 is encoded by further DNA sequences in the sample. V usage is TRDV2 and J usage is TRDJ1; 13 positions match TRDD3. CDR1 is GEAIGNYY and CDR2 is EKD in the germline V gene. This CDR3 is built from 19 residues. As DNA, the CDR3 is TGTGCCTGTGACACCCTACTGGGGGATACGCCCATCGACACCGATAACCTCATCTTT. This gives the protein CACDTLLGDTPIDTDNLIF.

This clone was found a few times. TCRdb has a much larger clone's protein, which differs at residue 7 from the translation of this DNA, likely because of a read error; what is shown is the protein translated from the DNA. The chain is built from TRDV2 and TRDJ1; 10 nucleotides match TRDD3. The CDR3 covers 17 residues. Looked up from germline, CDR1 is GEAIGNYY and CDR2 is EKD. The trim removed 0 bases at V and 0 bases at J, leaving 6 bases unmatched. CDR3 loop: CACDTAVGDTYTDKLIF. In DNA, the CDR3 is TGTGCCTGTGACACCGCCGTGGGGGATACCTACACCGATAAACTCATCTTT.

V is TRDV3 and J is TRDJ1; 9 bases align to TRDD2. The germline V gene encodes CDR1 TVYSNPD and CDR2 GDNSRS (reference sequence). The CDR3 has 24 amino acids. V was pared by 4 bases and J by 1 base, with 37 bases of the junction left unmatched. The DNA for the CDR3 is TGTGCCTCGGGGGTGTTTGGCCTTCCTACTAACGGTATTGTACTGGGGATTTCCACCGATAAACTCATCTTT. Encoded protein: CASGVFGLPTNGIVLGISTDKLIF.

Worth noting for this clone: A far larger clone lies a single base away; this is likely a read error. This chain links TRDV1 with TRDJ1; 11 nucleotides line up with TRDD3. CDR1 TSWWSYY and CDR2 QGS come from the germline V gene. Losses at the gene ends were 1 base for V and 3 bases for J; bases not matched to a gene: 28. This CDR3 has 24 amino acids. This CDR3 is CALGEPAFLRPCYWGIRGSDKLIF. For the CDR3, the DNA is TGTGCTCTTGGGGAACCCGCCTTCCTCCGCCCTTGTTACTGGGGGATAAGAGGGTCCGATAAACTCATCTTT.

Comments on this clone: TCRdb shows a much larger clone's protein in place of this DNA's translation, and the two differ at residue 11, likely through a read error; the protein shown is translated from the DNA. This chain uses TRDV2 with TRDJ1; 10 bases map to TRDD3. With V trimmed by 0 bases and J by 0 bases, 6 bases remained unmatched. This CDR3 is built from 17 residues. CDR1 and CDR2 (germline): GEAIGNYY, EKD. For the CDR3, the DNA is TGTGCCTGTGACACCTTACTGGGGGATCAGCACACCGATAAACTCATCTTT. Its protein is CACDTLLGDQHTDKLIF.